The rows below give T cell receptor beta chains drawn from one sample of a study of blood T cell repertoires in COVID-19. The method was immunoSEQ multiplex PCR; TCRdb's version includes in-frame clones alone and lacks a portion of them. The sample has about 78,000 clones; about three quarters are singletons. The specimen was peripheral blood. These receptors all stem from a human donor in a cohort sampled during active COVID-19. CDR3s leave out the opening cysteine and the closing phenylalanine or tryptophan. The order of the fields is J gene, V gene, D gene, CDR3 protein. D genes are given only for firm matches.

>TRBJ1-1|TRBV5-6|-
ASSLNGLATEAF
>TRBJ2-5|TRBV12-3/TRBV12-4|-
ASSLKEETQY
>TRBJ1-2|TRBV4-2|-
ASSRPGETDYGYT
>TRBJ1-1|TRBV5-4|-
ASSYSQELNTEAF
>TRBJ2-7|TRBV5-4|-
ASSPKAGPYEQY
>TRBJ2-1|TRBV5-4|TRBD2
ASTDYVGLESYNEQF
>TRBJ1-4|TRBV25-1|-
ASSQTGRGEKLF
>TRBJ2-7|TRBV6-2/TRBV6-3|TRBD1
ASSLLTGYDEQY
>TRBJ2-2|TRBV5-1|TRBD1
ASTLQGAASAGELF
>TRBJ2-6|TRBV1|-
TSSQGGTYRPSGANVLT
>TRBJ1-2|TRBV24-1|-
ATSDRGGDGYT
>TRBJ2-3|TRBV9|-
ASSFEEGTDTQY
>TRBJ2-1|TRBV7-9|TRBD2
ASSLAGLAGIHEQF
>TRBJ1-3|TRBV6-5|TRBD1
ASRTGGPGNTIY
>TRBJ2-5|TRBV19|TRBD2
ASSPRLAGGPRQETQY
>TRBJ1-5|TRBV19|-
ASTGGDGSNQPQH
>TRBJ1-2|TRBV27|-
ASSPADIGYGYT
>TRBJ2-2|TRBV4-3|TRBD1
ASGWGQGRTGELF
>TRBJ1-2|TRBV19|TRBD1
ARTRQTGNYFYGYT
>TRBJ2-2|TRBV4-1|TRBD2
ASSRLAGGRAGELF
>TRBJ1-2|TRBV7-9|-
ASRQGQSYGYT
>TRBJ2-7|TRBV9|-
ASSKGGGTLTYEQY
>TRBJ2-2|TRBV6-5|-
ASSYRGGSGELF
>TRBJ2-5|TRBV3-1/TRBV3-2|TRBD2
ASSLGLAGGQETQY
>TRBJ2-7|TRBV11-2|TRBD1
ASSGQGAGYEQY
>TRBJ1-1|TRBV3-1/TRBV3-2|TRBD1
ASSQGQGDAF
>TRBJ2-3|TRBV5-5|TRBD2
ASSLGTSGGDTQY
>TRBJ2-7|TRBV5-6|-
ASRAAGRLDEQY
>TRBJ2-5|TRBV5-1|TRBD1
ASSNRGETQY
>TRBJ1-5|TRBV7-2|-
ASSSLRVGQPQH
>TRBJ1-6|TRBV6-6|TRBD1
ASSYGGQSTSPLH
>TRBJ1-5|TRBV27|-
ASSPGAQGMYQPQH
>TRBJ2-7|TRBV28|TRBD1
ASSHWDRVAYEQY
>TRBJ1-1|TRBV2|-
ASGGQGRDTEAF
>TRBJ2-7|TRBV27|TRBD1
ASALRTGVGEQY
>TRBJ2-1|TRBV7-6|TRBD2
ASSLHAPERGGLNEQF
>TRBJ2-5|TRBV4-1|TRBD1
ASSQEPTGTETQY
>TRBJ2-3|TRBV12-5|TRBD1
ASGGQGADTQY
>TRBJ1-4|TRBV5-1|TRBD1
ASREQGASEKLF
>TRBJ1-4|TRBV4-1|TRBD1
ASSQADRDLEKLF
>TRBJ2-6|TRBV7-8|-
ASTRSNSGANVLT
>TRBJ1-1|TRBV6-5|TRBD1
ASSSGTGGLYTEAF
>TRBJ1-1|TRBV5-1|-
ASSLVYGIGTEAF
>TRBJ1-1|TRBV4-2|-
ASSQEGRDTEAF
>TRBJ1-5|TRBV5-4|TRBD1
ASSLAGTGTQPQH
>TRBJ1-1|TRBV6-2/TRBV6-3|TRBD1
ASSSGQGSEAF
>TRBJ2-5|TRBV4-1|TRBD2
ASSQVLKRGVQETQY
>TRBJ1-1|TRBV7-2|TRBD1
ASSSQGANTEAF
>TRBJ1-4|TRBV5-1|TRBD1
ASSLGTGGHEKLF
>TRBJ2-3|TRBV28|-
ASRDSRPHDTQY
>TRBJ1-2|TRBV3-1/TRBV3-2|-
ASSQGRAVGYT
>TRBJ1-5|TRBV7-6|-
ASSLAPGPRNQPQH